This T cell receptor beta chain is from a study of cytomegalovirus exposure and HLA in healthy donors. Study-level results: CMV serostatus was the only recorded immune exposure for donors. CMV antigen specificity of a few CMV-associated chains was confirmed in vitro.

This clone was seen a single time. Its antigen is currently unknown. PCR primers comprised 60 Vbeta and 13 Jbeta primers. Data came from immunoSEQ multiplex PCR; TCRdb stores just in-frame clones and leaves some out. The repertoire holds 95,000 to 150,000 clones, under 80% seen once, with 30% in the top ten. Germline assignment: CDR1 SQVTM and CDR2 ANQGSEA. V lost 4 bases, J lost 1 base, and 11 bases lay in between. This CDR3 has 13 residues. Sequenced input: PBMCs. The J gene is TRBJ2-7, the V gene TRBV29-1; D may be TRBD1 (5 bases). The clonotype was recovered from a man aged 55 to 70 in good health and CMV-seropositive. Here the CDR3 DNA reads TGCAGCGTTGGGACAAGCCGATCCTACGAGCAGTACTTC. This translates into CSVGTSRSYEQYF.